A selection of T cell receptor beta chains follows, all from one sample in a study of shared clonotypes between healthy human individuals. Generated by immunoSEQ multiplex PCR, the TCRdb table keeps only in-frame clones and is missing some. The sample lists some 490,000 clones, about 78% occurring once. The specimen sequenced was PBMCs. Source of these receptors: a woman aged 40 to 50 in good health. Some clones in this sample may be carry-over from other donors' samples. The CDR3 runs from the conserved cysteine through the conserved F or W. The D gene is left open where the match is weak. Size is omitted from some rows. Given values are once, few, many or a class for expanded clones.

clone_size,j_call,v_call,d_call,cdr3_aa,cdr3_nt
NA,TRBJ2-5,TRBV4-3,TRBD2,CASSQGLAEVETQYF,TGCGCCAGCAGCCAAGGACTAGCGGAGGTAGAGACCCAGTACTTC
NA,TRBJ2-5,TRBV19,TRBD1,CASSIGQGETQYF,TGTGCCAGTAGTATAGGACAGGGGGAGACCCAGTACTTC
NA,TRBJ1-2,TRBV28,NA,CASEGEYGYTF,TGTGCCAGCGAGGGAGAGTATGGCTACACCTTC
NA,TRBJ2-1,TRBV5-4,NA,CASSVPGPYNEQFF,TGTGCCAGCAGCGTGCCGGGACCGTACAATGAGCAGTTCTTC
once,TRBJ1-2,TRBV7-9,NA,CASSSSLNGYTF,TGTGCCAGCAGCTCGTCATTGAATGGCTACACCTTC
NA,TRBJ2-1,TRBV28,TRBD2,CASSMGGGDEQFF,TGTGCCAGCAGTATGGGGGGAGGGGATGAGCAGTTCTTC
many,TRBJ2-1,TRBV4-2,TRBD2,CASSQESGTRDIGGNEQFF,TGTGCCAGCAGCCAAGAATCCGGGACTAGGGACATCGGCGGGAATGAGCAGTTCTTC
NA,TRBJ2-3,TRBV4-2,TRBD1,CASSQEGQGAADTQYF,TGTGCCAGCAGCCAAGAAGGACAGGGGGCTGCAGATACGCAGTATTTT
medium-sized,TRBJ2-3,TRBV6-6,NA,CASRTAGPSTDTQYF,TGTGCCAGCAGGACCGCGGGGCCATCCACAGATACGCAGTATTTT
NA,TRBJ2-7,TRBV18,TRBD2,CASSPMLAGTSYEQYF,TGTGCCAGCTCACCAATGTTAGCGGGAACCTCCTACGAGCAGTACTTC
NA,TRBJ2-2,TRBV19,TRBD2,CASSSAVAGRRTGELFF,TGTGCCAGTAGTTCAGCGGTAGCGGGAAGGAGGACCGGGGAGCTGTTTTTT
NA,TRBJ2-7,TRBV5-5,TRBD2,CASSLRLAGETYEQYF,TGTGCCAGCAGCTTGAGGCTAGCGGGAGAAACCTACGAGCAGTACTTC
few,TRBJ2-1,TRBV27,NA,CASSPRGRLDSYNEQFF,TGTGCCAGCAGTCCGAGAGGTAGACTGGACTCCTACAATGAGCAGTTCTTC
NA,TRBJ2-2,TRBV6-5,TRBD1,CASSPGQGDTGELFF,TGTGCCAGCAGCCCCGGACAGGGCGACACCGGGGAGCTGTTTTTT
NA,TRBJ2-1,TRBV6-1,TRBD2,CASTLLAGYNEQFF,TGTGCCAGCACCCTACTAGCGGGATACAATGAGCAGTTCTTC
NA,TRBJ2-3,TRBV9,NA,CASSPGPGETDTQYF,TGTGCCAGCAGCCCCGGGCCCGGGGAAACAGATACGCAGTATTTT
NA,TRBJ1-5,TRBV30,NA,CAWTSGGSQPQHF,TGTGCTTGGACGTCGGGGGGGAGTCAGCCCCAGCATTTT
NA,TRBJ1-2,TRBV2,NA,CASSGAGWAVGYTF,TGTGCCAGCAGTGGGGCAGGGTGGGCCGTGGGCTACACCTTC
many,TRBJ2-7,TRBV5-4,TRBD1,CASSLKVSQGASYEQYF,TGTGCCAGCAGCTTGAAGGTTAGCCAGGGGGCTTCCTACGAGCAGTACTTC
once,TRBJ1-5,TRBV7-8,TRBD1,CASRRDPGTGDQPQHF,TGTGCCAGCAGACGCGACCCCGGGACAGGGGATCAGCCCCAGCATTTT
NA,TRBJ1-2,TRBV2,NA,CASGSESMDYGYTF,TGTGCCAGCGGGTCGGAATCGATGGACTATGGCTACACCTTC
once,TRBJ2-7,TRBV2,TRBD1,CASRDRGYEQYF,TGTGCCAGCCGGGACAGGGGCTACGAGCAGTACTTC
once,TRBJ2-1,TRBV19,TRBD2,CASSDSGRDPYNEQFF,TGTGCCAGTAGTGATAGCGGGAGGGACCCCTACAATGAGCAGTTCTTC
few,TRBJ2-4,TRBV30,NA,CAWEADLKNIQYF,TGTGCCTGGGAGGCAGACCTCAAAAACATTCAGTACTTC
NA,TRBJ1-2,TRBV4-1,NA,CASSRSADRTDYGYTF,TGCGCCAGCAGCCGATCAGCCGACAGGACTGATTATGGCTACACCTTC
NA,TRBJ2-1,TRBV4-1,TRBD2,CASGLGGTFF,TGCGCCAGCGGGTTGGGGGGGACGTTCTTC